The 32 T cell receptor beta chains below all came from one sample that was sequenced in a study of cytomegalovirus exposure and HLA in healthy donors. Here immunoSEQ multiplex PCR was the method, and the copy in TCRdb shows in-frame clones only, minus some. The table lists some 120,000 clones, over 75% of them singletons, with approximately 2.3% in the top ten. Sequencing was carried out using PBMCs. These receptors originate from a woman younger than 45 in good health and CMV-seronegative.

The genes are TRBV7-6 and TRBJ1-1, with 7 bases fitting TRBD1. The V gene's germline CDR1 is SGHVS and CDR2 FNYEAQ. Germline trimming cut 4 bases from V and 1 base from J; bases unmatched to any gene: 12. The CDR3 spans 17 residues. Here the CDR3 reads CASSSDQYRGTNTEAFF. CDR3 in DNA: TGTGCCAGCAGCTCTGACCAGTACAGGGGAACGAACACTGAAGCTTTCTTT. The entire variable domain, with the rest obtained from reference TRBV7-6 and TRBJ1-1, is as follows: GAGVSQSPRYKVTKRGQDVALRCDPISGHVSLYWYRQALGQGPEFLTYFNYEAQQDKSGLPNDRFSAERPEGSISTLTIQRTEQRDSAMYRCASSSDQYRGTNTEAFFGQGTRLTVV.

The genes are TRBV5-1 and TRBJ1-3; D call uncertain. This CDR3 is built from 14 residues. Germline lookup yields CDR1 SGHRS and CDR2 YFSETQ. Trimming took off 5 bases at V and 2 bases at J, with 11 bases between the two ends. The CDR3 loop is CASSLGGTGNTIYF. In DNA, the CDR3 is TGCGCCAGCAGTCTGGGAGGAACTGGAAACACCATATATTTT.

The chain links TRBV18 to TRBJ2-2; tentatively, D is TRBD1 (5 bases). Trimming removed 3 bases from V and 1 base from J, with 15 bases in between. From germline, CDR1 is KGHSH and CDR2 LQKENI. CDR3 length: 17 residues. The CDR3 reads CASSPRQPELNTGELFF. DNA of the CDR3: TGTGCCAGCTCACCGCGACAGCCAGAACTGAACACCGGGGAGCTGTTTTTT.

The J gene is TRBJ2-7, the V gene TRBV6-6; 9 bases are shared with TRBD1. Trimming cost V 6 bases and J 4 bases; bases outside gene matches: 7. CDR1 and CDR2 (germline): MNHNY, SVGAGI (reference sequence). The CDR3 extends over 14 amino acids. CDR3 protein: CASSETGGEYEQYF. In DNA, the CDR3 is TGTGCCAGCAGCGAAACAGGGGGCGAATACGAGCAGTACTTC.

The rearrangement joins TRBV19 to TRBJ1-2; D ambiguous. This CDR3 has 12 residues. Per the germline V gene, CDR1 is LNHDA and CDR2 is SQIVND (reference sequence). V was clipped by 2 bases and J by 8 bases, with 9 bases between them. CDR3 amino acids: CASSISGKGYTF. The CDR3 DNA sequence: TGTGCCAGTAGTATAAGCGGGAAAGGCTACACCTTC. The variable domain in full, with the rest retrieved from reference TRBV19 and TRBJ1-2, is DGGITQSPKYLFRKEGQNVTLSCEQNLNHDAMYWYRQDPGQGLRLIYYSQIVNDFQKGDIAEGYSVSREKKESFPLTVTSAQKNPTAFYLCASSISGKGYTFGSGTRLTVV.

The CDR3 here is CASTGQPSGNTIYF. The CDR3 bases are TGCGCCAGCACAGGACAGCCCTCTGGAAACACCATATATTTT. This chain joins TRBV10-1 and TRBJ1-3; TRBD1 might be the D (6 bases). CDR3 length: 14 residues. Trimming pared 7 bases from V and 0 bases from J, leaving 10 bases between. In germline, CDR1 is WNHNN, CDR2 SYGVQD (reference sequence).

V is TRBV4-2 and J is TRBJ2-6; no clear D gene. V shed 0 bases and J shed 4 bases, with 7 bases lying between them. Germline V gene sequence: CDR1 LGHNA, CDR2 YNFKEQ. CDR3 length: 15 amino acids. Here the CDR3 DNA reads TGTGCCAGCAGCCAAGAGACTTCAGGGGCCAACGTCCTGACTTTC. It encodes CASSQETSGANVLTF.

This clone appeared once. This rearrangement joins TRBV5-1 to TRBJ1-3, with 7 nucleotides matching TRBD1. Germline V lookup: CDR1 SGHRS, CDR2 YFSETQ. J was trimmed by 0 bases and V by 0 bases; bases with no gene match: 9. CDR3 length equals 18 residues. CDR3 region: CASSLGPGQSRSGNTIYF. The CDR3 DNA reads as TGCGCCAGCAGCTTGGGGCCGGGACAGAGTCGCTCTGGAAACACCATATATTTT.

Written as DNA, the CDR3 is TGCGCCAGCAGCTTGGGAGCAGGGGAGGGTAAGACCCAGTACTTC. It encodes CASSLGAGEGKTQYF. V is TRBV5-1 and J is TRBJ2-5, with D possibly TRBD2 on 7 matching bases. Per germline, CDR1 SGHRS and CDR2 YFSETQ. V was shortened by 0 bases and J by 6 bases, with 15 bases between the two germline ends. CDR3 length equals 15 residues.

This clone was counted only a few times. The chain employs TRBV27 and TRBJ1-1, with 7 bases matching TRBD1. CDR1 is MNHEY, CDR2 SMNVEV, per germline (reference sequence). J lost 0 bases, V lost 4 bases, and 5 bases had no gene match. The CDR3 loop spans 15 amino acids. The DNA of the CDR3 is TGTGCCAGCAGTTCCTCGACAGGGCTGAACACTGAAGCTTTCTTT. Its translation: CASSSSTGLNTEAFF.

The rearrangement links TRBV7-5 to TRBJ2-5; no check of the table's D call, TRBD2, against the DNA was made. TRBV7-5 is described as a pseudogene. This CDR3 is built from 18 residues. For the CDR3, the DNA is TGTGCCAGAAGCTCACTTTTCTGCCCCGCGGCGGAAAAAGAGACCCAGTACTTC. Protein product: CARSSLFCPAAEKETQYF.

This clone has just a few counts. CDR3 region: CASSRSGELFF. The CDR3 bases are TGTGCCAGCAGCAGGAGCGGGGAGCTGTTTTTT. The rearrangement joins TRBV13 to TRBJ2-2; D is uncertain. The CDR3 is 11 residues long. Germline CDR1 and CDR2: PRHDT and FYEKMQ (reference sequence). V was cut by 5 bases and J by 7 bases, with 5 bases left in between.

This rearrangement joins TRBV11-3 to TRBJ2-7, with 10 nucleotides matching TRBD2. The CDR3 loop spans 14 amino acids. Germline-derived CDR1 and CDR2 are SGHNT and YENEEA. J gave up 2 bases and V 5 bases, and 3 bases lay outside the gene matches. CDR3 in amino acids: CASSPLAGAYEQYF. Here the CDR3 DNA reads TGTGCCAGCAGCCCTCTAGCGGGGGCCTACGAGCAGTACTTC.

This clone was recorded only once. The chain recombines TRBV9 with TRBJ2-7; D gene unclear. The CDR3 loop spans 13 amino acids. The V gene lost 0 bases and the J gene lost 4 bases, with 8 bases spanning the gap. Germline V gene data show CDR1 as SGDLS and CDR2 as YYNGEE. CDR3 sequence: CASSVEHGYEQYF. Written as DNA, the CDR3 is TGTGCCAGCAGCGTAGAACACGGGTACGAGCAGTACTTC. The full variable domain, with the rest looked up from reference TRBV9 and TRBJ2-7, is DSGVTQTPKHLITATGQRVTLRCSPRSGDLSVYWYQQSLDQGLQFLIQYYNGEERAKGNILERFSAQQFPDLHSELNLSSLELGDSALYFCASSVEHGYEQYFGPGTRLTVT.

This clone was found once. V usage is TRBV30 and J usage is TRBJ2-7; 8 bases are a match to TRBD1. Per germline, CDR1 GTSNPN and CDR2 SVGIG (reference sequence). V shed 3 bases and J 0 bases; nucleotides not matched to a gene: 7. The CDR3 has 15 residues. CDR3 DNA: TGTGCCTGGAGAAAGATCGGGACAGGCTCCTACGAGCAGTACTTC. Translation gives CAWRKIGTGSYEQYF.

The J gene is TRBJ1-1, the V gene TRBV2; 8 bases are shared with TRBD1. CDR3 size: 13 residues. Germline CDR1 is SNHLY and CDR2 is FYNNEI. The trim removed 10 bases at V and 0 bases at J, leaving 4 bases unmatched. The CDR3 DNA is TGTGCCACCCGGGACAGGATGAACACTGAAGCTTTCTTT. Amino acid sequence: CATRDRMNTEAFF.

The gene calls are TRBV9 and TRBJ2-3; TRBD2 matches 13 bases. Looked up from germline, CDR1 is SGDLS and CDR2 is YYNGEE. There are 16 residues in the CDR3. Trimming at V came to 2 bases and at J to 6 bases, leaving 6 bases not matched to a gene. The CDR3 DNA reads TGTGCCAGCAGCGTTCTCACTAGCGGGGGGGCGGATACGCAGTATTTT. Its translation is CASSVLTSGGADTQYF.

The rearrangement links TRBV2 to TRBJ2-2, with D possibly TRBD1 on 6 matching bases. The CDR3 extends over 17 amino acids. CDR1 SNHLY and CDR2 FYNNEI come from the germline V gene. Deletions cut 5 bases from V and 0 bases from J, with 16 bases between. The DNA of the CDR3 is TGTGCCAGCAGTTATACAGGGTCGGGACCGAACACCGGGGAGCTGTTTTTT. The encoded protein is CASSYTGSGPNTGELFF.

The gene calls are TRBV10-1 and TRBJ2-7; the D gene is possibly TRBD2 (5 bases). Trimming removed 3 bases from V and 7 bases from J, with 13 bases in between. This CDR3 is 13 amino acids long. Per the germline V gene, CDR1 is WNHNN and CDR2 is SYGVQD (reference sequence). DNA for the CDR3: TGCGCCAGCAGTGACCCGGGTACTAGGGAGCAGTACTTC. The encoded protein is CASSDPGTREQYF.

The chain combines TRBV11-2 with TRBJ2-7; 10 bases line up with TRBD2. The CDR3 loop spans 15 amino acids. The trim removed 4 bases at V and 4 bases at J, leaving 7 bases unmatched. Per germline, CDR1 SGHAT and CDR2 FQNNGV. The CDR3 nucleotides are TGTGCCAGCAGCTCGATTAGCGGGGGGCAGTACGAGCAGTACTTC. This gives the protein CASSSISGGQYEQYF.

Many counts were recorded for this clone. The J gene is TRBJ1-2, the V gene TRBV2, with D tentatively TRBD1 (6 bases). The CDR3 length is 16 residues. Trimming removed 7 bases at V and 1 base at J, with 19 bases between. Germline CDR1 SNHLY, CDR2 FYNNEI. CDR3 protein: CASIYRVLRDNYGYTF. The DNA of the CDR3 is TGTGCCAGCATTTACAGGGTTCTAAGAGATAACTATGGCTACACCTTC. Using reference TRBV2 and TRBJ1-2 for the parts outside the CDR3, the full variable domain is EPEVTQTPSHQVTQMGQEVILRCVPISNHLYFYWYRQILGQKVEFLVSFYNNEISEKSEIFDDQFSVERPDGSNFTLKIRSTKLEDSAMYFCASIYRVLRDNYGYTFGSGTRLTVV.

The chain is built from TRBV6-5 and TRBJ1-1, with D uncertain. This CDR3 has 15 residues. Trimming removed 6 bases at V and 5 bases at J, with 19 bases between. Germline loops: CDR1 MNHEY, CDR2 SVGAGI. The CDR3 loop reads CASSPGYIMGTEAFF. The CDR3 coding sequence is TGTGCCAGCAGCCCGGGGTATATAATGGGGACTGAAGCTTTCTTT.

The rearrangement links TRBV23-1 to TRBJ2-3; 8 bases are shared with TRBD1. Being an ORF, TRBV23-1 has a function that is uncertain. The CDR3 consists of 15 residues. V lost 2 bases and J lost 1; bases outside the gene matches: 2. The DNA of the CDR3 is TGCGCCAGCAGTCAAACGACAGGGGGCACAGATACGCAGTATTTT. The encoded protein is CASSQTTGGTDTQYF.

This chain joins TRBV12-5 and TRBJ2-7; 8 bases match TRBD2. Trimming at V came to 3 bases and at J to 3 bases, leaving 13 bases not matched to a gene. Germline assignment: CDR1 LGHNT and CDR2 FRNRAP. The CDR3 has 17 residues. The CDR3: CASGFKPGGRGLYEQYF. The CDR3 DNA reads TGTGCTAGTGGTTTCAAGCCGGGGGGGCGTGGCCTCTACGAGCAGTACTTC. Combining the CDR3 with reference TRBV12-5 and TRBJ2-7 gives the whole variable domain DARVTQTPRHKVTEMGQEVTMRCQPILGHNTVFWYRQTMMQGLELLAYFRNRAPLDDSGMPKDRFSAEMPDATLATLKIQPSEPRDSAVYFCASGFKPGGRGLYEQYFGPGTRLTVT.

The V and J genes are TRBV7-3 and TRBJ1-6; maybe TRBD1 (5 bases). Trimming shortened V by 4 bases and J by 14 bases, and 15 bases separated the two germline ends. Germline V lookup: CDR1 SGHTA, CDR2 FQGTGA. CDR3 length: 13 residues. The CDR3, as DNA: TGTGCCAGCAGCTCGGACGCGCGGGGGGCCCTCCACTTT. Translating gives CASSSDARGALHF.

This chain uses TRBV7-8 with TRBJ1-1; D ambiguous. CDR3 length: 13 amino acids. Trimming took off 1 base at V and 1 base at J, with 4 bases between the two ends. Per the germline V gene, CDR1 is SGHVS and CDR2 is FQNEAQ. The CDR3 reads CASSLVRNTEAFF. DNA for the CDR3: TGTGCCAGCAGCTTAGTTAGGAACACTGAAGCTTTCTTT.

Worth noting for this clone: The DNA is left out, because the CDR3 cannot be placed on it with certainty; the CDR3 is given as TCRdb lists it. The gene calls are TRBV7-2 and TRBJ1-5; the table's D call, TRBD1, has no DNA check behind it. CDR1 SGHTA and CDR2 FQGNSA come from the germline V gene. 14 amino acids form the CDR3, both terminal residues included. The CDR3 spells CASSLLAVFWPQHF.

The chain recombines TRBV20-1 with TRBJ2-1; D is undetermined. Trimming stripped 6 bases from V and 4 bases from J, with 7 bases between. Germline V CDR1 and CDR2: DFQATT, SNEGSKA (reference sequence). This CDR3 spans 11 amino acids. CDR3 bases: TGCAGTGCCCTAGATTACAATGAGCAGTTCTTC. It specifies CSALDYNEQFF.

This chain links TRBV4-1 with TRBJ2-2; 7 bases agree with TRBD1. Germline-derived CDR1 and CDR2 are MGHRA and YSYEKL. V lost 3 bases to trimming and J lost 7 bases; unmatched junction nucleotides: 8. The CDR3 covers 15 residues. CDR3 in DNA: TGCGCCAGCAGCCAGGGAGAGGGGGCCATCGGGGAGCTGTTTTTT. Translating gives CASSQGEGAIGELFF.

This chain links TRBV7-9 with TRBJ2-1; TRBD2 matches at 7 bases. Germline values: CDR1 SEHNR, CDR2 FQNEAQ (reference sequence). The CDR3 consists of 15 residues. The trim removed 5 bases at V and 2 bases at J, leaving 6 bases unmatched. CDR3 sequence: CASSPIGGAYNEQFF. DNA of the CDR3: TGTGCCAGCAGCCCCATTGGGGGGGCCTACAATGAGCAGTTCTTC.

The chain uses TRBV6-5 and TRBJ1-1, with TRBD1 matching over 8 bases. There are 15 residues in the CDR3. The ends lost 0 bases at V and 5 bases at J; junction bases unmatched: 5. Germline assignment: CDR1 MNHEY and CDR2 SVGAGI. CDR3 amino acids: CASSYSRTGFTEAFF. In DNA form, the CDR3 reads TGTGCCAGCAGTTACTCGCGGACAGGGTTTACTGAAGCTTTCTTT.

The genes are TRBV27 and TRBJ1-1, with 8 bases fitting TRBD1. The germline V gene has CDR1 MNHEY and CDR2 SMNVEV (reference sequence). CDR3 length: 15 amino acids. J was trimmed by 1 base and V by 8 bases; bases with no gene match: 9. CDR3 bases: TGTGCCAGCCGAATCTGGGGACAGGAGAACACTGAAGCTTTCTTT. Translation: CASRIWGQENTEAFF.